The 5 T cell receptor beta chains below come from one sample, sequenced in a study of blood T cell repertoires in COVID-19. The data were produced by immunoSEQ multiplex PCR, yet TCRdb's version contains in-frame clones alone and is incomplete. The repertoire consists of 450,000 to 500,000 clones, with 88% occurring once and the leading ten covering around 7.9%. The material sequenced was PBMCs or T cells enriched from blood (not recorded which). Receptors were obtained from a woman aged 55-69 years who had recovered from COVID-19.

The chain recombines TRBV2 with TRBJ1-1; D call uncertain. Trimming removed 2 bases from V and 4 bases from J, with 5 bases in between. This CDR3 region has 12 residues. The V gene's germline CDR1 is SNHLY and CDR2 FYNNEI. The CDR3 reads CASSESLTEAFF. Written as DNA, the CDR3 is TGTGCCAGCAGTGAATCTCTCACTGAAGCTTTCTTT.

The J gene is TRBJ2-7, the V gene TRBV30; TRBD2 might be the D (7 bases). Trimming took 0 bases from V and 2 from J, leaving 11 bases between them. The CDR3 spans 14 residues. Germline V gene lookup returns CDR1 GTSNPN and CDR2 SVGIG (reference sequence). CDR3 nucleotide sequence: TGTGCCTGGAGTGTAGGGGGGGCCGCCTACGAGCAGTACTTC. This codes for CAWSVGGAAYEQYF.

V gene TRBV19 combines with J gene TRBJ1-5, with 7 bases that match TRBD1. This CDR3 contains 14 residues. V shed 0 bases, J shed 6 bases, and the junction held 2 bases outside the gene matches. The germline gives CDR1 LNHDA, CDR2 SQIVND (reference sequence). CDR3 sequence: CASSIEGGGQPQHF. Written as DNA, the CDR3 is TGTGCCAGTAGTATAGAAGGGGGCGGTCAGCCCCAGCATTTT. The full variable domain, its missing parts supplied by reference TRBV19 and TRBJ1-5, is DGGITQSPKYLFRKEGQNVTLSCEQNLNHDAMYWYRQDPGQGLRLIYYSQIVNDFQKGDIAEGYSVSREKKESFPLTVTSAQKNPTAFYLCASSIEGGGQPQHFGDGTRLSIL.

This chain uses TRBV7-9 with TRBJ2-3; maybe TRBD2 (5 bases). V gave up 9 bases and J gave up 0 bases, with 13 bases separating them. This CDR3 spans 14 amino acids. Germline-derived CDR1 and CDR2 are SEHNR and FQNEAQ (reference sequence). CDR3 residues: CASGGGTSTDTQYF. CDR3 nucleotide sequence: TGTGCCAGTGGCGGAGGAACTAGCACAGATACGCAGTATTTT.

J is TRBJ2-6 and V is TRBV25-1; TRBD2 might be the D (6 bases). This CDR3 spans 15 amino acids. V lost 8 bases, J lost 2 bases, and 13 bases lay in between. Germline V gives CDR1 MGHDK, CDR2 SYGVNS. The CDR3 sequence is CASGPPGAGANVLTF. CDR3 in DNA: TGTGCCAGCGGACCCCCGGGGGCTGGGGCCAACGTCCTGACTTTC.